Presented here are 9 T cell receptor beta chains from one specimen sequenced in a study of blood T cell repertoires in COVID-19. Sequenced by immunoSEQ multiplex PCR; TCRdb stores in-frame clones only, minus some. The sample lists about 35,000 clones, about 89% occurring once. The sequenced sample consisted of peripheral blood. Receptors were obtained from an elderly man with active COVID-19.

This clone occurred a few times. The chain links TRBV5-1 to TRBJ2-2, with D tentatively TRBD1 (6 bases). Germline V gives CDR1 SGHRS, CDR2 YFSETQ. The CDR3 is made up of 15 amino acids. Trimming took off 5 bases at V and 0 bases at J, with 11 bases between the two ends. This CDR3 reads CASSVQGSNTGELFF. The CDR3, as DNA: TGCGCCAGCAGTGTACAGGGATCGAACACCGGGGAGCTGTTTTTT.

On this clone itself: The junction and the germline gene differ at one end; a read error may be behind it. The rearrangement links TRBV6-5 to TRBJ2-1; TRBD2 is a possible D gene (5 bases). The length of the CDR3 is 13 residues. Per germline, CDR1 MNHEY and CDR2 SVGAGI. The CDR3 reads CYSPWGVFNEQFF. CDR3 bases: TGCTATTCCCCGTGGGGAGTCTTCAATGAGCAGTTCTTC.

The chain links TRBV9 to TRBJ2-7; TRBD2 matches 8 bases. The V and J ends lost 3 bases and 4 bases, in that order; junction bases with no gene match: 6. This CDR3 spans 14 amino acids. Per germline, CDR1 SGDLS and CDR2 YYNGEE. The CDR3: CASSGGTRGYEQYF. The CDR3 nucleotides read TGTGCCAGCAGCGGGGGGACTAGGGGTTACGAGCAGTACTTC.

This chain links TRBV30 with TRBJ1-6, with D tentatively TRBD1 (5 bases). CDR1 is GTSNPN, CDR2 SVGIG, per germline (reference sequence). The V and J ends lost 4 bases and 10 bases respectively, with 14 bases between them. This CDR3 is 13 amino acids long. This CDR3 reads CAWTGGSGSPLHF. Written as DNA, the CDR3 is TGTGCCTGGACCGGGGGGTCGGGGTCACCCCTCCACTTT.

The rearrangement links TRBV28 to TRBJ2-5, with D possibly TRBD1 on 6 matching bases. CDR3 length equals 16 residues. Between the trimmed V and J ends, which lost 1 base and 5 bases, there was a span of 17 bases. Germline lookup yields CDR1 MDHEN and CDR2 SYDVKM. The DNA of the CDR3 is TGTGCCAGCAGTTTATACAGGGCCCCCGGTGGGGAGACCCAGTACTTC. Amino acid sequence: CASSLYRAPGGETQYF.

The J gene is TRBJ2-1, the V gene TRBV6-4; TRBD2 aligns across 9 bases. The CDR3 spans 16 residues. Per the germline V gene, CDR1 is MRHNA and CDR2 is SNTAGT. The junction had 11 bases not matched to a gene; V was cut back by 7 bases and J by 4 bases. The CDR3 here is CASTPRAGGPYNEQFF. The CDR3 DNA reads TGTGCCAGCACCCCCCGGGCGGGAGGGCCTTACAATGAGCAGTTCTTC.

The chain joins TRBV7-9 to TRBJ2-1; D is possibly TRBD2 (5 bases). Per the germline V gene, CDR1 is SEHNR and CDR2 is FQNEAQ (reference sequence). V lost 1 base and J lost 9, with 7 bases in between. The CDR3 runs to 12 residues. CDR3 nucleotide sequence: TGTGCCAGCAGCTTAGGGGAGTTTGAGCAGTTCTTC. This translates into CASSLGEFEQFF.

A single count supports this clone. The V gene is TRBV27, the J gene TRBJ2-7, with 8 bases that match TRBD1. The CDR3 runs to 16 residues. The germline V gene encodes CDR1 MNHEY and CDR2 SMNVEV (reference sequence). V was clipped by 6 bases and J by 4 bases; unmatched bases: 14. The CDR3: CASSLNPTGQGYEQYF. CDR3 sequence (DNA): TGTGCCAGCAGCCTAAACCCAACCGGACAGGGATACGAGCAGTACTTC.

This clone was counted once. The rearrangement joins TRBV21-1 to TRBJ2-7; the table's D call, TRBD2, has no DNA check behind it. TRBV21-1 is labeled a pseudogene. The CDR3 contains 19 residues. CDR3 in amino acids: CASSNGRGGYSGSPYEQYF. The CDR3 bases are TGTGCCAGCAGCAATGGGCGAGGGGGATATAGCGGGAGTCCCTACGAGCAGTACTTC.